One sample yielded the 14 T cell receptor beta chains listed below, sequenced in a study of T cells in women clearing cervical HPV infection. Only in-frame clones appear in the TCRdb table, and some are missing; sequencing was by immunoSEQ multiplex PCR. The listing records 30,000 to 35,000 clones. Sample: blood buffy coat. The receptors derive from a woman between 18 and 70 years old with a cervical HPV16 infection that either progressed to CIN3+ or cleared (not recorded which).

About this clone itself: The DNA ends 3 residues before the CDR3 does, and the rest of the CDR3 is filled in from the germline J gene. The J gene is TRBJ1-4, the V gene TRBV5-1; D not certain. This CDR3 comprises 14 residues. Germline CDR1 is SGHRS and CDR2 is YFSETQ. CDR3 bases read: TGCGCCAGCAGAGATGACTCCTATAATTCACCA. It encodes CASRDDSYNSP. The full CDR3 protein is CASRDDSYNSPLFF.

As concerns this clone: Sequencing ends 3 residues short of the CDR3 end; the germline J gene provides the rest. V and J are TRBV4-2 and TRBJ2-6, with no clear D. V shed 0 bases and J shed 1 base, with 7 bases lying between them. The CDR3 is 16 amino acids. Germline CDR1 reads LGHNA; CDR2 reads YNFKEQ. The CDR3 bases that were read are TGTGCCAGCAGCCAAGAGGTAGGGTCTGGGGCCAACGTC. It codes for CASSQEVGSGANV. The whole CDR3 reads CASSQEVGSGANVLTF.

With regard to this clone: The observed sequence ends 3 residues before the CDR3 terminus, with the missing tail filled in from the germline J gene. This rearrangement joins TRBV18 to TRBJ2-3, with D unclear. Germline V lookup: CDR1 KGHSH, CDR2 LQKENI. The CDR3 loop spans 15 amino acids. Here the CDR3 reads CASSPYRDSEETQYF. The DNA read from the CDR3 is TGTGCCAGCTCACCCTACCGTGACTCAGAAGAGACG.

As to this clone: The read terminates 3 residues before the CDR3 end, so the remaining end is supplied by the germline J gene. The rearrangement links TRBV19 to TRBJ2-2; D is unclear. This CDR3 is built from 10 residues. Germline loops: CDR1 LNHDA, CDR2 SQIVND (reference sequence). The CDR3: CASKQEKLFF. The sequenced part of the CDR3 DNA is TGTGCCAGTAAGCAGGAAAAG.

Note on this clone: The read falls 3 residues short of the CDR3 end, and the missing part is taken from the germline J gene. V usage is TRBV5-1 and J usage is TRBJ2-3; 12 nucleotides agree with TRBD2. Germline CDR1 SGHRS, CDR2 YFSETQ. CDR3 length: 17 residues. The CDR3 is CASSLPMTSGRKETQYF. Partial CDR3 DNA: TGCGCCAGCAGCTTACCCATGACTAGCGGGAGAAAAGAGACG.

The CDR3 region is CASSQQGGNSPLFF. CDR3 DNA, as far as it was read: TGTGCCAGCAGCCAACAGGGAGGCAATTCACCG. This rearrangement joins TRBV7-9 to TRBJ2-2; D possibly uses TRBD1 or TRBD2 (6 bases each). The CDR3 goes on 3 residues after the read ends, and that part is filled in from the germline J gene. CDR1 and CDR2 from the germline V gene are SEHNR and FQNEAQ (reference sequence). This CDR3 contains 14 residues.

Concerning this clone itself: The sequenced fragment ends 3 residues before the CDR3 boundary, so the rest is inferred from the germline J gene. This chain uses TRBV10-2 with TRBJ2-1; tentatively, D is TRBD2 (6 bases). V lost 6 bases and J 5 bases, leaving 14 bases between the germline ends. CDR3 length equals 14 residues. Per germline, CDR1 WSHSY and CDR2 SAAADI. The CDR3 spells CASRRLGVDNEQFF. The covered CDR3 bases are TGCGCCAGCAGGCGACTAGGAGTTGACAATGAG.

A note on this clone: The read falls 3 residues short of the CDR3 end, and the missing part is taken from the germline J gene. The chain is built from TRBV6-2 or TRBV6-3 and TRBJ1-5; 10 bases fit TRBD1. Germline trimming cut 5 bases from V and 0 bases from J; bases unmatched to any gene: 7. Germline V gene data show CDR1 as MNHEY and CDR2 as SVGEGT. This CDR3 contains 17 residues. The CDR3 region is CASSPGTGVDSNQPQHF. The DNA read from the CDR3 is TGTGCCAGCAGTCCCGGGACAGGGGTTGATAGCAATCAGCCC.

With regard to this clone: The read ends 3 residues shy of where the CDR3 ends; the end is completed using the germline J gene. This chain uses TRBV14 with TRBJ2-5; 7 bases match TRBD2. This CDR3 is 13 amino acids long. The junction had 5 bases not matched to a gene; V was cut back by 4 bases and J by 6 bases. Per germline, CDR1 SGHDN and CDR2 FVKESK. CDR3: CASSPTSVKTQYF. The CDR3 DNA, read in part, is TGTGCCAGCAGCCCCACTAGCGTAAAGACC.

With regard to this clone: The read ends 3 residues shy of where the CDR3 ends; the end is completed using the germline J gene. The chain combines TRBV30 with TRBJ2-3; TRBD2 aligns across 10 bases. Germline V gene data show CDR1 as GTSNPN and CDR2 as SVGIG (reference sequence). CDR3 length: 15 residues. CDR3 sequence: CAWREGLAAKETQYF. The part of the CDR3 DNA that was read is TGTGCCTGGAGAGAAGGACTAGCGGCTAAAGAGACG.

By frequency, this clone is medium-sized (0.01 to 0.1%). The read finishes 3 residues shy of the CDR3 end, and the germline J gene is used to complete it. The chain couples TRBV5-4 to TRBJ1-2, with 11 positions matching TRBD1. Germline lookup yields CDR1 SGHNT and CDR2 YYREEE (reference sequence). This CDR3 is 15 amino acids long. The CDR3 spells CASTLIGQGAQGYTF. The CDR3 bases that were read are TGTGCCAGCACGCTGATAGGACAGGGGGCGCAAGGC. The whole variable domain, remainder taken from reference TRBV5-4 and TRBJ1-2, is ETGVTQSPTHLIKTRGQQVTLRCSSQSGHNTVSWYQQALGQGPQFIFQYYREEENGRGNFPPRFSGLQFPNYSSELNVNALELDDSALYLCASTLIGQGAQGYTFGSGTRLTVV.

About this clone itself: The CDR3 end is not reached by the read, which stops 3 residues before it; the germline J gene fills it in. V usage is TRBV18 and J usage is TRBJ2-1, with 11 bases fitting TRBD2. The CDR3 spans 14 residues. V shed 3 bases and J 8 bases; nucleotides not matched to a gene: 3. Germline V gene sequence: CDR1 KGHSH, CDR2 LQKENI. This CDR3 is CASSPDSGGDEQFF. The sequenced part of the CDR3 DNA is TGTGCCAGCTCACCCGATAGCGGGGGGGATGAG.

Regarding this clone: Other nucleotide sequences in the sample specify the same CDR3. CDR3 region: CARTGWGEGYTF. The covered CDR3 bases are TGTGCCAGAACCGGATGGGGGGAAGGA. The V and J genes are TRBV5-3 and TRBJ1-2; possible D gene TRBD1, 5 bases. The read halts 3 residues ahead of the CDR3 end, with the missing end drawn from the germline J gene. TRBV5-3 is identified as an open reading frame with a role that is uncertain. The CDR3 has 12 residues.

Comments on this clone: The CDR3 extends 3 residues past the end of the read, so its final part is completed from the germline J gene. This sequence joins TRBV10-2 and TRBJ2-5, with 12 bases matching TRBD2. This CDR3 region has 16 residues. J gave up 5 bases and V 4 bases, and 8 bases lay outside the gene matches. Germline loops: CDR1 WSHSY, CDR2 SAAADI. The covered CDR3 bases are TGCGCCAGCAGTGGGACTAGCGGGGCCATAGGGGAGACC. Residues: CASSGTSGAIGET. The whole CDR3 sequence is CASSGTSGAIGETQYF.